This is a list of T cell receptor beta chains from one sample in a study of cytomegalovirus exposure and HLA in healthy donors. Using immunoSEQ multiplex PCR, the repertoire was profiled, and TCRdb retains in-frame clones only, with some absent. The sample holds 180,000 or so clones, around 82% seen once. Sequencing used PBMCs. These receptors originate from a woman aged 25 to 39 in good health and CMV-seropositive. The CDR3 runs from the conserved cysteine through the conserved F or W. A D gene is named only where the DNA matches it firmly.

v_gene	j_gene	d_gene	CDR3aa	CDR3nt
TRBV9	TRBJ2-3	TRBD2	CASSVTSGRTDTQYF	TGTGCCAGCAGCGTGACTAGCGGACGCACAGATACGCAGTATTTT
TRBV4-1	TRBJ1-2	-	CASSQPTAGQGRANYGYTF	TGCGCCAGCAGCCAACCAACAGCGGGACAAGGGAGAGCTAACTATGGCTACACCTTC
TRBV11-2	TRBJ1-2	TRBD1	CASSPDRVKANYGYTF	TGTGCCAGCAGCCCCGACAGGGTGAAGGCTAACTATGGCTACACCTTC
TRBV15	TRBJ1-5	-	CATSISTVSNQPQHF	TGTGCCACCAGCATATCGACAGTTAGCAATCAGCCCCAGCATTTT
TRBV19	TRBJ2-3	TRBD2	CASLGSRGVGDTQYF	TGTGCCAGTCTAGGTTCGCGGGGGGTGGGAGATACGCAGTATTTT
TRBV4-2	TRBJ2-7	TRBD2	CASSQFSLSGGPSYEQYF	TGTGCCAGCAGCCAATTCTCTCTAAGCGGGGGTCCCTCCTACGAGCAGTACTTC
TRBV27	TRBJ2-1	TRBD2	CASSFREGDEQFF	TGTGCCAGCAGTTTCAGGGAGGGCGATGAGCAGTTCTTC